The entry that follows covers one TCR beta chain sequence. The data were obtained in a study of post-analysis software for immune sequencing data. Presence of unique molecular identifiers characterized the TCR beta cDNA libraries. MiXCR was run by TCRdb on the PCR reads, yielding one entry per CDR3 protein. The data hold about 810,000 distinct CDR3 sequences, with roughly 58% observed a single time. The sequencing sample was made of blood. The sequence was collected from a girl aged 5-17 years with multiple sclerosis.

The CDR3 here is CSAIVSNQETQYF. The CDR3 coding sequence is TGCAGCGCGATAGTGTCGAACCAAGAGACCCAGTACTTC. The chain is built from TRBV29-1 and TRBJ2-5; D not resolved. The germline gives CDR1 SQVTM, CDR2 ANQGSEA. The ends were cut back, 7 bases at V and 0 bases at J, with 12 bases in the middle. The CDR3 covers 13 residues. The variable domain in full, completed from reference TRBV29-1 and TRBJ2-5, reads SAVISQKPSRDICQRGTSLTIQCQVDSQVTMMFWYRQQPGQSLTLIATANQGSEATYESGFVIDKFPISRPNLTFSTLTVSNMSPEDSSIYLCSAIVSNQETQYFGPGTRLLVL.